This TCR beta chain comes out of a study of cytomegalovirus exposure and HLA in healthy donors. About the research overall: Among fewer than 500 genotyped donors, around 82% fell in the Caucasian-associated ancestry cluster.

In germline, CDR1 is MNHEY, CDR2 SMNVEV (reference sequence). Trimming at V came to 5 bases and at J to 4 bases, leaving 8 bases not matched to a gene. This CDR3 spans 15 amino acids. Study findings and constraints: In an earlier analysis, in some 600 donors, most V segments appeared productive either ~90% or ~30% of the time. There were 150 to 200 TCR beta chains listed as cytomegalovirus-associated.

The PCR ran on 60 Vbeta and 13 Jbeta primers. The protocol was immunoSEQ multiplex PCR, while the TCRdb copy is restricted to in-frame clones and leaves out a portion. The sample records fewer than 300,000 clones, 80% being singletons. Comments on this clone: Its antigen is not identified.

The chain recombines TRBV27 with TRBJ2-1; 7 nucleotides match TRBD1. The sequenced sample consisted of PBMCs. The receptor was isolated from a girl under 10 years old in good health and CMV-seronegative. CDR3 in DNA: TGTGCCAGCAGTACAGGGACAGTCCTTTACAATGAGCAGTTCTTC. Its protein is CASSTGTVLYNEQFF.